These 12 T cell receptor beta chains originate from one sample sequenced in a study of blood T cell repertoires in COVID-19. The repertoire was sequenced with immunoSEQ multiplex PCR; TCRdb's copy has only in-frame clones and lacks some. The sample consists of about 270,000 clones, 86% of them appearing once. The sequencing input was peripheral blood. The receptors come from a woman aged 65 to 85 with COVID-19, enrolled during active disease.

The chain joins TRBV5-1 to TRBJ1-2; perhaps TRBD1 as D (6 bases). V shed 4 bases and J shed 3 bases, with 16 bases lying between them. The germline V gene encodes CDR1 SGHRS and CDR2 YFSETQ. This CDR3 has 15 amino acids. Here the CDR3 DNA reads TGCGCCAGCAGCCCCGACCCGACAGGATACTATGGCTACACCTTC. Amino acid sequence: CASSPDPTGYYGYTF.

This clone has only a few counts. This same CDR3 is encoded by further DNA sequences in the sample. CDR3 bases: TGTGCCAGCAGCTTCTCGGGGAACACTGAAGCTTTCTTT. The encoded protein is CASSFSGNTEAFF. The chain is built from TRBV7-9 and TRBJ1-1; D not certain. Trimming cost V 3 bases and J 1 base, with 6 bases left between them. Germline CDR1 reads SEHNR; CDR2 reads FQNEAQ (reference sequence). There are 13 residues in the CDR3.

The chain joins TRBV5-5 to TRBJ1-5; 7 positions match TRBD1. Germline loops: CDR1 SGHKS, CDR2 YYEKEE (reference sequence). V lost 4 bases and J lost 9; bases outside the gene matches: 13. There are 15 residues in the CDR3. CDR3 DNA: TGTGCCAGCAGCACGGAACAGGGGATCTCACGGCCCCAGCATTTT. It specifies CASSTEQGISRPQHF.

The chain uses TRBV5-1 and TRBJ1-6; TRBD1 is a possible D gene (5 bases). The V end was cut by 2 bases, the J end by 7 bases, with 10 bases between. This CDR3 spans 14 amino acids. Germline V gene sequence: CDR1 SGHRS, CDR2 YFSETQ. CDR3 sequence reads: CASSFDRQNSPLHF. CDR3 sequence (DNA): TGCGCCAGCAGCTTCGACAGACAAAATTCACCCCTCCACTTT.

The genes are TRBV28 and TRBJ1-1, with D possibly being TRBD1 (5 bases). CDR3 size: 14 residues. CDR1 is MDHEN, CDR2 SYDVKM, per germline. Trimming stripped 2 bases from V and 1 base from J, with 8 bases between. The CDR3 spells CASSLGGENTEAFF. CDR3 DNA sequence: TGTGCCAGCAGTTTAGGGGGGGAGAACACTGAAGCTTTCTTT.

The genes are TRBV30 and TRBJ1-1; D might be TRBD1 (6 bases). CDR1 GTSNPN and CDR2 SVGIG come from the germline V gene (reference sequence). This CDR3 is built from 14 residues. Trimming left V 0 bases short and J 3 bases short, with 11 bases between. As DNA, the CDR3 is TGTGCCTGGAGTGTACAGGGAAGGGACACTGAAGCTTTCTTT. It specifies CAWSVQGRDTEAFF.

The chain employs TRBV27 and TRBJ2-7; 7 bases agree with TRBD2. This CDR3 region has 17 residues. Germline V lookup: CDR1 MNHEY, CDR2 SMNVEV (reference sequence). Trimming at V came to 5 bases and at J to 0 bases, leaving 13 bases not matched to a gene. CDR3 DNA sequence: TGTGCCAGCAGTGAGGGTGCTGGGCGGGGGTACTCCTACGAGCAGTACTTC. Translated, it gives CASSEGAGRGYSYEQYF.

This sequence joins TRBV6-5 and TRBJ1-1; D remains ambiguous. V was cut by 7 bases and J by 4 bases, with 13 bases left in between. This CDR3 region has 13 residues. The germline V gene has CDR1 MNHEY and CDR2 SVGAGI. DNA of the CDR3: TGTGCCAGCAAATGGGCGTTGGGCACTGAAGCTTTCTTT. It specifies CASKWALGTEAFF.

The CDR3 DNA follows: TGTGCCAGCAGTCTCGAGGGGGGGGGCGCCGCTGAAGCTTTCTTT. Translation: CASSLEGGGAAEAFF. The chain carries TRBV27 and TRBJ1-1; maybe TRBD1 (6 bases). V lost 5 bases, J lost 6 bases, and 19 bases lay in between. Germline CDR1 is MNHEY and CDR2 is SMNVEV (reference sequence). The length of the CDR3 is 15 residues.

V usage is TRBV6-1 and J usage is TRBJ1-6; D may be TRBD1 (5 bases). Between the trimmed V and J ends, which lost 4 bases and 0 bases, there was a span of 10 bases. Germline lookup yields CDR1 MNHNS and CDR2 SASEGT. This CDR3 comprises 16 residues. Here the CDR3 DNA reads TGTGCCAGCAGTGGGGACGGGAGCTCCTATAATTCACCCCTCCACTTT. Translating gives CASSGDGSSYNSPLHF.

Only one count was recorded for this clone. The chain is built from TRBV2 and TRBJ1-1, with 7 bases fitting TRBD1. V shed 4 bases and J 1 base; nucleotides not matched to a gene: 3. This CDR3 is built from 14 residues. Germline V gives CDR1 SNHLY, CDR2 FYNNEI. The CDR3 protein is CASSVNRGNTEAFF. CDR3 bases: TGTGCCAGCAGTGTTAACAGGGGGAACACTGAAGCTTTCTTT.

The chain employs TRBV5-1 and TRBJ2-7; 10 bases agree with TRBD1. Trimming cost V 4 bases and J 3 bases; bases outside gene matches: 4. Germline V gives CDR1 SGHRS, CDR2 YFSETQ. This CDR3 region has 14 residues. This CDR3 reads CASSTGQGIYEQYF. CDR3 DNA sequence: TGCGCCAGCAGCACGGGACAGGGGATCTACGAGCAGTACTTC.